This T cell receptor beta chain was found in a study of identical twins. Overall study findings and caveats: There was an excess of low generation probability in the out-of-frame alpha sequences that twins shared.

The sample holds a few counts of this clonotype. The antigen is not known. CDR3 length: 14 residues. Trimming removed 5 bases from V and 0 bases from J, with 8 bases in between. The germline gives CDR1 MDHEN, CDR2 SYDVKM. The authors used template switching to add a universal primer site and gave cDNA unique molecular identifiers. TCRdb reanalysed the 5' RACE reads using MiXCR and keeps one entry per CDR3 protein. This sample has around 570,000 distinct CDR3 sequences; around a tenth occur once, and the top ten carry approximately 3.2%. This sample also appeared in a second study, on yellow fever vaccine responses in identical twins. That study reports: Twins' vaccine T cell responses reportedly seemed partly convergent and partly personalized.

J is TRBJ2-4 and V is TRBV28; no clear D. The specimen was PBMCs. This sequence was found in a young woman in good health. The CDR3 sequence: CASSTLLAKNIQYF. As DNA, the CDR3 is TGTGCCAGCAGTACTTTACTAGCCAAAAACATTCAGTACTTC. The variable domain in full, completed from reference TRBV28 and TRBJ2-4, reads DVKVTQSSRYLVKRTGEKVFLECVQDMDHENMFWYRQDPGLGLRLIYFSYDVKMKEKGDIPEGYSVSREKKERFSLILESASTNQTSMYLCASSTLLAKNIQYFGAGTRLSVL.